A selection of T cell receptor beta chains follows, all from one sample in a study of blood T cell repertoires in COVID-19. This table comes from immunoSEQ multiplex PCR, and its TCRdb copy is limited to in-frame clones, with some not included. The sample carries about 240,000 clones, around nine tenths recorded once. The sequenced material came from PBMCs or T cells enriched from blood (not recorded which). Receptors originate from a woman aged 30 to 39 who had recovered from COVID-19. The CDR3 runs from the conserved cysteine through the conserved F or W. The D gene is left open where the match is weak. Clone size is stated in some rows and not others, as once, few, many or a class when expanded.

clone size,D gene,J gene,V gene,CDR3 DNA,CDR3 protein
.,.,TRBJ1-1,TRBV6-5,TGTGCCAGCAGTTATTCCCAGGGGCTGAGTGAAGCTTTCTTT,CASSYSQGLSEAFF
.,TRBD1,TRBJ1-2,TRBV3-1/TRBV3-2,TGTGCCAGCAGCCGGCGACAGGGGAAGGATGGCTACACCTTC,CASSRRQGKDGYTF
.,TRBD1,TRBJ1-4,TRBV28,TGTGCCAGCAGTTTGCACAGGGGGGCAACTAATGAAAAACTGTTTTTT,CASSLHRGATNEKLFF
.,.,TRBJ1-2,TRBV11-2,TGTGCCAGCAGCTTAGATCCCTCGGGGAACTATGGCTACACCTTC,CASSLDPSGNYGYTF
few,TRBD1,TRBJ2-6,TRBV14,TGTGCCAGCGCAATCAGGGGGTACGGGGCCAACGTCCTGACTTTC,CASAIRGYGANVLTF
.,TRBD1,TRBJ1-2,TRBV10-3,TGTGCCATCAGTGAGAACAGGGGAACCTTCTATGGCTACACCTTC,CAISENRGTFYGYTF
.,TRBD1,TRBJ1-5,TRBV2,TGTGCCAGCAGCCAGACAGGGGAGAATCAGCCCCAGCATTTT,CASSQTGENQPQHF
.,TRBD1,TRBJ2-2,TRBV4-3,TGCGCCAGCAGCCAAGAAAGAAGACAGGGTCTCACCGGGGAGCTGTTTTTT,CASSQERRQGLTGELFF
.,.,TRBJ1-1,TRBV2,TGTGCCATCCGCCGGGACATGCTTAAGGACGCTGAAGCTTTCTTT,CAIRRDMLKDAEAFF
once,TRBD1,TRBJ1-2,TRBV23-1,TGCGCCAGCAGTCAATCGCTGCAGAACCAGGGACAGGGTTCAAACTATGGCTACACCTTC,CASSQSLQNQGQGSNYGYTF
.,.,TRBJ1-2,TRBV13,TGTGCCAGCAGCTTGCCTAATGGCTACACCTTC,CASSLPNGYTF
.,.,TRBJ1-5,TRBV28,TGTGCCAGCAGTTTCAAGGGAGGCGGTCAGCCCCAGCATTTT,CASSFKGGGQPQHF
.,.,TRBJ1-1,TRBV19,TGTGCCAGTAGTACACTTCCCCGAGGCTCGAGGACTGAAGCTTTCTTT,CASSTLPRGSRTEAFF
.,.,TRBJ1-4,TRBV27,TGTGCCAGCAGTCCCTTTTGGAGTGAAAAACTGTTTTTT,CASSPFWSEKLFF
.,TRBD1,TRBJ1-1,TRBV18,TGTGCCAGCTCACCTACAGGGGGATCGAACACTGAAGCTTTCTTT,CASSPTGGSNTEAFF
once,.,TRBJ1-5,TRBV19,TGTGCCAGTAGTATAATCCGGCAGGGCCGGTTTAATAGCAATCAGCCCCAGCATTTT,CASSIIRQGRFNSNQPQHF
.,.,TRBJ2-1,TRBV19,TGTGCCAGTAGTATTAGGGGCAATGAGCAGTTCTTC,CASSIRGNEQFF
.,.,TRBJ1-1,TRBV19,TGTGCCAGTAGTATCAATTGGAGAGGGGGGAACACTGAAGCTTTCTTT,CASSINWRGGNTEAFF